The rows below give T cell receptor beta chains drawn from one sample of a study of blood T cell repertoires in COVID-19. Sequenced by immunoSEQ multiplex PCR; TCRdb stores in-frame clones only, minus some. The data hold more than 200,000 clones, with about 87% observed a single time. Source material: peripheral blood. The receptor source for this set is an older woman with COVID-19, enrolled during active disease. CDR3s include the opening cysteine and the closing phenylalanine or tryptophan.

TRBJ2-3 | TRBV4-2 | CASWELAGGTDTQYF
TRBJ2-7 | TRBV27 | CASSQAGGSSYEQYF
TRBJ2-1 | TRBV5-1 | CASRRRTSGRTLPYNEQFF
TRBJ1-2 | TRBV2 | CASSDRGDRSGYTF
TRBJ2-7 | TRBV30 | CAWSTGPYEQYF
TRBJ1-1 | TRBV7-9 | CASSLGLGGMNTEAFF
TRBJ2-1 | TRBV27 | CASSVGSSYNEQFF
TRBJ1-1 | TRBV14 | CASSLQGYTEAFF
TRBJ2-3 | TRBV7-9 | CASSLTSGSTDTQYF
TRBJ2-3 | TRBV6-4 | CASSVETGSTDTQYF
TRBJ2-5 | TRBV7-9 | CASSLVGRGKYF
TRBJ1-2 | TRBV3-1/TRBV3-2 | CASSQVGAGSYGYTF
TRBJ2-3 | TRBV28 | CAGQRGGADTQYF
TRBJ1-6 | TRBV5-4 | CASRRQGENSPLHF
TRBJ2-1 | TRBV7-9 | CASSTLVRAGNEQFF
TRBJ1-4 | TRBV6-5 | CASRRTDEKLFF
TRBJ2-7 | TRBV7-9 | CASNRVPPEQYF
TRBJ2-1 | TRBV7-9 | CASSLVDSWQFF
TRBJ1-2 | TRBV19 | CASMGQGAGYGYTF
TRBJ2-5 | TRBV11-3 | CASSLGSGYQETQYF
TRBJ2-1 | TRBV6-1 | CASSEDFHEQFF
TRBJ2-6 | TRBV19 | CATTQWGDSTGANVLTF
TRBJ1-1 | TRBV6-4 | CAPKFGHTWWTEAFF
TRBJ1-3 | TRBV9 | CASSAREGWGNTIYF
TRBJ1-1 | TRBV19 | CASSIQLAGLNTEAFF
TRBJ1-3 | TRBV5-8 | CASSLRQGMGNTIYF
TRBJ1-2 | TRBV15 | CATSRADRVYGYTF
TRBJ2-2 | TRBV12-3/TRBV12-4 | CASRQREAGELFF
TRBJ2-7 | TRBV6-1 | CASSEAGTGTYEQYF
TRBJ2-7 | TRBV4-3 | CASSQGILWREDPNYEQYF
TRBJ2-1 | TRBV7-7 | CASSLHPSSYNEQFF
TRBJ2-2 | TRBV7-3 | CASSLAGLYTGELFF
TRBJ1-1 | TRBV6-6 | CASRPRGSENTEAFF
TRBJ2-7 | TRBV18 | CASSPPGRHSTYEQYF
TRBJ1-2 | TRBV2 | CASSPQQGYGYTF
TRBJ1-5 | TRBV19 | CASSIRQGRWSSNQPQHF